The 11 T cell receptor beta chains listed next were all sequenced from one sample in a study of OX40 agonist ivuxolimab in advanced cancers. Profiled with immunoSEQ multiplex PCR; TCRdb holds only in-frame clones, not every one. The table includes about 32,000 clones, roughly 79% detected once. This material consisted of CD4+ or CD8+ T cells sorted from blood, taken in a trial of the OX40 agonist ivuxolimab. These receptors all come from an adult with an advanced solid tumor such as melanoma, head and neck, liver or kidney cancer.

This chain uses TRBV7-6 with TRBJ2-1; no clear D gene. This CDR3 has 16 amino acids. Germline V gene sequence: CDR1 SGHVS, CDR2 FNYEAQ. V lost 5 bases and J lost 5, with 19 bases in between. The CDR3 loop is CASSRSRIASHNEQFF. The CDR3 DNA reads as TGTGCCAGCAGCAGGAGCCGTATCGCGAGCCACAATGAGCAGTTCTTC.

The gene calls are TRBV23-1 and TRBJ2-3; D possibly uses TRBD1 or TRBD2 (5 bases each). Being an ORF, TRBV23-1 has a function that is uncertain. The CDR3 length is 17 residues. V dropped 4 bases and J dropped 0 bases, with 17 bases sitting between them. CDR3 coding DNA: TGCGCCAGCAGTCGAAAAGAGGGGTCCACTAGCACAGATACGCAGTATTTT. This translates into CASSRKEGSTSTDTQYF.

The V call is TRBV5-1, the J call TRBJ2-2; D gene unclear. Germline V gene data show CDR1 as SGHRS and CDR2 as YFSETQ. With 7 bases removed from V and 0 bases from J, the gap between germline ends came to 13 bases. There are 15 residues in the CDR3. CDR3 in amino acids: CASRRALANTGELFF. CDR3 DNA: TGCGCCAGCCGGAGAGCGTTAGCGAACACCGGGGAGCTGTTTTTT.

The gene calls are TRBV7-6 and TRBJ1-3; the D gene is possibly TRBD1 (5 bases). Germline CDR1 SGHVS, CDR2 FNYEAQ. Trimming shortened V by 5 bases and J by 7 bases, and 15 bases separated the two germline ends. This CDR3 comprises 14 residues. Here the CDR3 reads CASSKSRDQNTIYF. The CDR3 DNA is TGTGCCAGCAGCAAAAGCAGGGACCAGAACACCATATATTTT.

This clone was found a few times. The chain joins TRBV28 to TRBJ1-2; D not certain. CDR3 length: 15 residues. With 7 bases removed from V and 4 bases from J, the gap between germline ends came to 19 bases. CDR1 and CDR2 from the germline V gene are MDHEN and SYDVKM. CDR3 protein: CASTLRAELFYGYTF. In nucleotides, the CDR3 is TGTGCCAGCACCTTGCGGGCAGAGCTCTTCTATGGCTACACCTTC.

The genes are TRBV4-1 and TRBJ2-3; maybe TRBD1 (5 bases). CDR3 size: 14 residues. Trimming cost V 1 base and J 4 bases, with 9 bases left between them. CDR1 and CDR2 (germline): MGHRA, YSYEKL. CDR3 nucleotides: TGCGCCAGCAGCCAAGCCGCAGGGCCAGATACGCAGTATTTT. Translated: CASSQAAGPDTQYF.

The chain links TRBV5-4 to TRBJ2-3; perhaps TRBD2 as D (5 bases). This CDR3 has 16 amino acids. Germline V CDR1 and CDR2: SGHNT, YYREEE (reference sequence). Trimming stripped 4 bases from V and 2 bases from J, with 17 bases between. As DNA, the CDR3 is TGTGCCAGCAGCCTTCGGACTGGAATCCACACAGATACGCAGTATTTT. This encodes CASSLRTGIHTDTQYF.

This clone was recorded once. V and J are TRBV14 and TRBJ2-3; perhaps TRBD2 as D (6 bases). Looked up from germline, CDR1 is SGHDN and CDR2 is FVKESK. CDR3 length equals 17 residues. V was trimmed by 1 base and J by 1 base, leaving 15 bases between them. The CDR3 nucleotides read TGTGCCAGCAGCCAAGGGAGGGGACGGACCGGCACAGATACGCAGTATTTT. Translated, it gives CASSQGRGRTGTDTQYF.

This clone showed up just once. The rearrangement uses TRBV6-5 and TRBJ1-3; D is unresolved. The germline gives CDR1 MNHEY, CDR2 SVGAGI. CDR3 length equals 15 residues. Deletions cut 5 bases from V and 4 bases from J, with 15 bases between. The CDR3 here is CASSTYNRPGNTIYF. CDR3 DNA: TGTGCCAGCAGTACCTACAATCGTCCCGGAAACACCATATATTTT.

V gene TRBV14 combines with J gene TRBJ1-1, with D hard to call. Germline V CDR1 and CDR2: SGHDN, FVKESK. There are 15 residues in the CDR3. The V end lost 1 base, the J end lost 1 base, and 10 bases lay between the germline ends. This chain's CDR3 is CASSQGNIRNTEAFF. Here the CDR3 DNA reads TGTGCCAGCAGCCAAGGAAATATCCGGAACACTGAAGCTTTCTTT.

The chain is built from TRBV7-9 and TRBJ2-1, with 8 nucleotides matching TRBD2. The V gene's germline CDR1 is SEHNR and CDR2 FQNEAQ (reference sequence). V lost 3 bases and J lost 4; bases outside the gene matches: 8. This CDR3 comprises 16 residues. The DNA of the CDR3 is TGTGCCAGCAGCTTTCGGCTAGCGGGTGGGTACAATGAGCAGTTCTTC. Its translation is CASSFRLAGGYNEQFF.